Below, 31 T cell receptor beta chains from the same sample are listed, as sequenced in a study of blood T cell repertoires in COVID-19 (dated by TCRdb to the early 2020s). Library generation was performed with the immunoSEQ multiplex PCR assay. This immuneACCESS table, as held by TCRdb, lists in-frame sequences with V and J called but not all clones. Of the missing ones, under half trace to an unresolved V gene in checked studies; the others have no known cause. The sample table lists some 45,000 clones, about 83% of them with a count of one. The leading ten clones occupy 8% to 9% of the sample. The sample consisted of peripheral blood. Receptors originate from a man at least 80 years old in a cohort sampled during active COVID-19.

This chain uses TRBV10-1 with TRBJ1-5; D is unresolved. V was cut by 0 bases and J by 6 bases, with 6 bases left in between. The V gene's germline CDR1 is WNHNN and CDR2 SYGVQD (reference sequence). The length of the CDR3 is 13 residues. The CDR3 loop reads CASSESEVQPQHF. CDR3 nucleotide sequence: TGCGCCAGCAGTGAGTCCGAGGTTCAGCCCCAGCATTTT.

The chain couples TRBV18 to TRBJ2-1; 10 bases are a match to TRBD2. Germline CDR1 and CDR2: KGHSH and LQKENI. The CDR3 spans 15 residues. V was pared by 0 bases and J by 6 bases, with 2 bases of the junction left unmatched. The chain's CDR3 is CASSPPSGGLNEQFF. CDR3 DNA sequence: TGTGCCAGCTCACCACCTAGCGGGGGGCTCAATGAGCAGTTCTTC. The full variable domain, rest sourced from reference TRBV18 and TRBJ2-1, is NAGVMQNPRHLVRRRGQEARLRCSPMKGHSHVYWYRQLPEEGLKFMVYLQKENIIDESGMPKERFSAEFPKEGPSILRIQQVVRGDSAAYFCASSPPSGGLNEQFFGPGTRLTVL.

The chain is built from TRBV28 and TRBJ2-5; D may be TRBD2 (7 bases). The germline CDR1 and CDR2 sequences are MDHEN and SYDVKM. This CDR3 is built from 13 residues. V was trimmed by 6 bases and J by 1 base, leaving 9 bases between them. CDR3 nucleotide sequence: TGTGCCAGCAGCGGGGGGCCCCAAGAGACCCAGTACTTC. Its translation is CASSGGPQETQYF. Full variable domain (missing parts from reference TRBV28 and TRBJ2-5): DVKVTQSSRYLVKRTGEKVFLECVQDMDHENMFWYRQDPGLGLRLIYFSYDVKMKEKGDIPEGYSVSREKKERFSLILESASTNQTSMYLCASSGGPQETQYFGPGTRLLVL.

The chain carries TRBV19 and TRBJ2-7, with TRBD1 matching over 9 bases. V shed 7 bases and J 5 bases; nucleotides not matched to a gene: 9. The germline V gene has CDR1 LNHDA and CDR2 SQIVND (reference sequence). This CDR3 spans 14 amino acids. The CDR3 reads CASKVQGASNEQYF. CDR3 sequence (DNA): TGTGCCAGTAAGGTACAGGGGGCTTCCAACGAGCAGTACTTC.

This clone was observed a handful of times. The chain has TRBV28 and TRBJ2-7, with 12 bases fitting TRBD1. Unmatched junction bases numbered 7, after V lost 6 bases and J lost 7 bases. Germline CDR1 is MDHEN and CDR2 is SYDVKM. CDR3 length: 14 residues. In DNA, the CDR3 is TGTGCCAGCAGGGGGGGACAGGGGGCTTGGGAGCAGTACTTC. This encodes CASRGGQGAWEQYF.

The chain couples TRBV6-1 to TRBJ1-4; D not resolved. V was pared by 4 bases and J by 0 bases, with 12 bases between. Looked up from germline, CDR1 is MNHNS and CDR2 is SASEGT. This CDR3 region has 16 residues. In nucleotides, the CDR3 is TGTGCCAGCAGTGTTTGGGGAGTTGCAACTAATGAAAAACTGTTTTTT. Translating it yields CASSVWGVATNEKLFF.

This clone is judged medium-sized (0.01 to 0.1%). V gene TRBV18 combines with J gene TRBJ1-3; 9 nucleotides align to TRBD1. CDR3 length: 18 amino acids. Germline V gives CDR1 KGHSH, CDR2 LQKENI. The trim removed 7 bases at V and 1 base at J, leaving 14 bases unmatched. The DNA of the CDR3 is TGTGCCAGCTGGGGACAGGGTGAAGATGGAGATTCTGGAAACACCATATATTTT. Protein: CASWGQGEDGDSGNTIYF.

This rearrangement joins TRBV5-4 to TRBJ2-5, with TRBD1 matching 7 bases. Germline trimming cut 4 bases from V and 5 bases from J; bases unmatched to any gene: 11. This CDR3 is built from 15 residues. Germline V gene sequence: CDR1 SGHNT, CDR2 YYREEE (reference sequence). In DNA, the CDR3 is TGTGCCAGCAGCGTAACAGGGGACGGGTTGGAGACCCAGTACTTC. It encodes CASSVTGDGLETQYF. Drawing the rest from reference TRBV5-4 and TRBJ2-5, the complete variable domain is ETGVTQSPTHLIKTRGQQVTLRCSSQSGHNTVSWYQQALGQGPQFIFQYYREEENGRGNFPPRFSGLQFPNYSSELNVNALELDDSALYLCASSVTGDGLETQYFGPGTRLLVL.

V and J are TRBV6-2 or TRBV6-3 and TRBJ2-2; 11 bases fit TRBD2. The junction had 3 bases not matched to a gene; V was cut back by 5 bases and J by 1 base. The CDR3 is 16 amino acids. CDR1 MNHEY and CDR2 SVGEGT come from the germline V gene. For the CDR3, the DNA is TGTGCCAGCAGTAGACTAGCGGGGATGAACACCGGGGAGCTGTTTTTT. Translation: CASSRLAGMNTGELFF.

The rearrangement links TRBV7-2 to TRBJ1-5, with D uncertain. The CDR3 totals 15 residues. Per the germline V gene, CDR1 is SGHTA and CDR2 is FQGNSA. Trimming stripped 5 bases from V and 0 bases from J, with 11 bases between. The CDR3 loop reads CASSKAGNSNQPQHF. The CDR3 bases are TGTGCCAGCAGCAAGGCAGGTAATAGCAATCAGCCCCAGCATTTT.

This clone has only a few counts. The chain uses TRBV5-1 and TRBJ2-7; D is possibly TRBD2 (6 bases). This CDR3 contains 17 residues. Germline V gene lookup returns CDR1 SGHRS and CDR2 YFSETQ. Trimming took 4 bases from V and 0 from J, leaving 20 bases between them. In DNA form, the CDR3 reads TGCGCCAGCAGCCCCCGTATACGGGGGATGAGCTCCTACGAGCAGTACTTC. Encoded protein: CASSPRIRGMSSYEQYF.

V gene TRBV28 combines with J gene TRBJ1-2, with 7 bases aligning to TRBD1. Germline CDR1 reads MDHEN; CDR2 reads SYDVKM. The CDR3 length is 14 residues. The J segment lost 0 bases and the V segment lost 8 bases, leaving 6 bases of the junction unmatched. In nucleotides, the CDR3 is TGTGCCAGCTCCCTAGGGACAGCTAACTATGGCTACACCTTC. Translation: CASSLGTANYGYTF.

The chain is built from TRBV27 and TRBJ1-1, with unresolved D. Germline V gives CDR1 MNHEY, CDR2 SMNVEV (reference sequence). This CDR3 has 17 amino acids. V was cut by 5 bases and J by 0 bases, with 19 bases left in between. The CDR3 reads CASSLEVALGMNTEAFF. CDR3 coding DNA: TGTGCCAGCAGTCTGGAGGTGGCACTCGGCATGAACACTGAAGCTTTCTTT.

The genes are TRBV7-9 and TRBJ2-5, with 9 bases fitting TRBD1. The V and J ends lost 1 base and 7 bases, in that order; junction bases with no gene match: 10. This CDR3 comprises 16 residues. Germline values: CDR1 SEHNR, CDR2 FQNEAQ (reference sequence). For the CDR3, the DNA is TGTGCCAGCAGCTTAGGGGGCCGGGACAGGGCTGGGACCCAGTACTTC. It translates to CASSLGGRDRAGTQYF.

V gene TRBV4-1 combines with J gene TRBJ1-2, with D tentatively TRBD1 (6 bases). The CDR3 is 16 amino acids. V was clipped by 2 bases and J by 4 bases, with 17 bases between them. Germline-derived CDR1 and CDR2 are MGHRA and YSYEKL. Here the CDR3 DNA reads TGCGCCAGCAGCCAAAAAACCGGGCCAGGGGCCTATGGCTACACCTTC. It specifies CASSQKTGPGAYGYTF.

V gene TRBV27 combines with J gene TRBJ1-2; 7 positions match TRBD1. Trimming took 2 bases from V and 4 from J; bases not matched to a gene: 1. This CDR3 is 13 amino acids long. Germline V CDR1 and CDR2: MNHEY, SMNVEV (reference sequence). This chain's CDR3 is CASSLEGAYGYTF. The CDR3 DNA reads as TGTGCCAGCAGTTTAGAGGGGGCCTATGGCTACACCTTC.

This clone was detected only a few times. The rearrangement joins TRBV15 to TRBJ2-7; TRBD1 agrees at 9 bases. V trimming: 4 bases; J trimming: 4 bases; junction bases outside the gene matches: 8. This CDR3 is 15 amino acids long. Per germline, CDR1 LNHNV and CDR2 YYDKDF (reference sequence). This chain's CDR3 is CATSIPLGQGYEQYF. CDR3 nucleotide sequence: TGTGCCACCAGCATCCCTCTAGGACAGGGGTACGAGCAGTACTTC.

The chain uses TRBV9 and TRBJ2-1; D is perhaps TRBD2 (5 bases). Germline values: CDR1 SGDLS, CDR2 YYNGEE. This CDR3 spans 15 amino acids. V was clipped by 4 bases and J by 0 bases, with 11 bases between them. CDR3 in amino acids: CASSPAGSSYNEQFF. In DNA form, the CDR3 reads TGTGCCAGCAGCCCTGCGGGTAGCTCCTACAATGAGCAGTTCTTC. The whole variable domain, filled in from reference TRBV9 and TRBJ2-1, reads DSGVTQTPKHLITATGQRVTLRCSPRSGDLSVYWYQQSLDQGLQFLIQYYNGEERAKGNILERFSAQQFPDLHSELNLSSLELGDSALYFCASSPAGSSYNEQFFGPGTRLTVL.

The CDR3 nucleotides are TGTGCCACTCGGGAGCGAGGGAACACCGGGGAGCTGTTTTTT. Protein product: CATRERGNTGELFF. The chain has TRBV5-4 and TRBJ2-2, with D possibly matching TRBD2 (6 bases). Germline assignment: CDR1 SGHNT and CDR2 YYREEE (reference sequence). V gave up 9 bases and J gave up 1 base, with 13 bases separating them. The CDR3 consists of 14 residues.

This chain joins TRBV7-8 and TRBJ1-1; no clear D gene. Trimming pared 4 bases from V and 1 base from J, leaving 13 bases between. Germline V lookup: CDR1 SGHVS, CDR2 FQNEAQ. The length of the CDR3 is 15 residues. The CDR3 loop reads CASSSRVSGNTEAFF. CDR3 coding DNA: TGTGCCAGCAGCTCCCGGGTGTCCGGGAACACTGAAGCTTTCTTT. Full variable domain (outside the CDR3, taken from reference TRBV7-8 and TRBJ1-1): GAGVSQSPRYKVAKRGQDVALRCDPISGHVSLFWYQQALGQGPEFLTYFQNEAQLDKSGLPSDRFFAERPEGSVSTLKIQRTQQEDSAVYLCASSSRVSGNTEAFFGQGTRLTVV.

The CDR3 protein is CASRHDSYNTEAFF. Here the CDR3 DNA reads TGTGCCAGCAGACACGACAGCTATAACACTGAAGCTTTCTTT. The chain recombines TRBV27 with TRBJ1-1, with TRBD1 as a possible D gene (5 bases). Germline-derived CDR1 and CDR2 are MNHEY and SMNVEV (reference sequence). This CDR3 comprises 14 residues. V was cut by 6 bases and J by 2 bases, with 13 bases left in between.

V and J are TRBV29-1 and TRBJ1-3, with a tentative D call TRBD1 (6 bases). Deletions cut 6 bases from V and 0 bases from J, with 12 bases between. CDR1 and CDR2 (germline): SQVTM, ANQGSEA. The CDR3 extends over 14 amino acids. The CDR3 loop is CSVDMTGSGNTIYF. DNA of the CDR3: TGCAGCGTCGATATGACAGGCTCTGGAAACACCATATATTTT.

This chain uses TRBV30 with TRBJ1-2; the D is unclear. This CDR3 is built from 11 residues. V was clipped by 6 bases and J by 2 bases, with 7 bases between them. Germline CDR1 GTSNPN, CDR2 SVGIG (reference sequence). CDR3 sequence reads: CACSQNYGYTF. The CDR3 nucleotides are TGTGCCTGTTCACAGAACTATGGCTACACCTTC.

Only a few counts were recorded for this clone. The CDR3 reads CATSDLGTGFYGYTF. Here the CDR3 DNA reads TGTGCCACCAGTGATTTAGGGACAGGGTTCTATGGCTACACCTTC. The V gene is TRBV24-1, the J gene TRBJ1-2, with 9 bases aligning to TRBD1. V was clipped by 1 base and J by 4 bases; unmatched bases: 3. The germline CDR1 and CDR2 sequences are KGHDR and SFDVKD. This CDR3 region has 15 residues.

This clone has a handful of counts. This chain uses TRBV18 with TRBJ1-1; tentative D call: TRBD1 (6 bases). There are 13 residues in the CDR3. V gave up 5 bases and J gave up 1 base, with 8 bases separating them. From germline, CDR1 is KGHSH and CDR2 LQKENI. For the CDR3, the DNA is TGTGCCAGCTCAAAGGGACAGAACACTGAAGCTTTCTTT. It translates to CASSKGQNTEAFF.

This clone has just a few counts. The CDR3 sequence is CASSVTTDNYGYTF. The CDR3 DNA sequence: TGTGCCAGCAGCGTAACCACAGATAACTATGGCTACACCTTC. This rearrangement joins TRBV9 to TRBJ1-2; no clear D gene. V was trimmed by 1 base and J by 1 base, leaving 8 bases between them. Germline V gene sequence: CDR1 SGDLS, CDR2 YYNGEE. CDR3 length: 14 residues.

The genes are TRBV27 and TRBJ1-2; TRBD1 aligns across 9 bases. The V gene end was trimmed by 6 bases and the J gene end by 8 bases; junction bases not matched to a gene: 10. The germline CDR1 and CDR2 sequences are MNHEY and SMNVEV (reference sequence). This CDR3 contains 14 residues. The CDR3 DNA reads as TGTGCCAGCAGCGCACCGGGACAGGGTAAAGGCTACACCTTC. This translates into CASSAPGQGKGYTF.

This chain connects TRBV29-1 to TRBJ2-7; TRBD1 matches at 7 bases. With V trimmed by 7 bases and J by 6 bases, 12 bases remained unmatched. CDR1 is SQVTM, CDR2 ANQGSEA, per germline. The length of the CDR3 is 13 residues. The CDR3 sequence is CSARQGIRGEQYF. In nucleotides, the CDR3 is TGCAGCGCCCGACAGGGAATCCGAGGCGAGCAGTACTTC.

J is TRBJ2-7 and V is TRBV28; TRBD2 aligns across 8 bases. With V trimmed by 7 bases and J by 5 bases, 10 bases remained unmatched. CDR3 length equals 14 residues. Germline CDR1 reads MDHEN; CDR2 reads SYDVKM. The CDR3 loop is CASNLGGGGDEQYF. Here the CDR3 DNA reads TGTGCCAGCAACCTCGGGGGGGGAGGTGACGAGCAGTACTTC.

The CDR3 coding sequence is TGTGCCAGCAGCTTAGCGCGTAACTATGGCTACACCTTC. Encoded protein: CASSLARNYGYTF. This chain uses TRBV7-2 with TRBJ1-2, with D uncertain. This CDR3 spans 13 amino acids. V lost 0 bases and J lost 1, with 3 bases in between. Germline CDR1 and CDR2: SGHTA and FQGNSA.

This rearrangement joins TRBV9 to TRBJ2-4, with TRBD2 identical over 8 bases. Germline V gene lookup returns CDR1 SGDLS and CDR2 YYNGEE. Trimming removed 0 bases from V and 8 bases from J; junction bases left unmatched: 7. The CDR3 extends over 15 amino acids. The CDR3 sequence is CASSVALGLEYIQYF. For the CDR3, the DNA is TGTGCCAGCAGCGTAGCTCTGGGACTAGAATACATTCAGTACTTC.